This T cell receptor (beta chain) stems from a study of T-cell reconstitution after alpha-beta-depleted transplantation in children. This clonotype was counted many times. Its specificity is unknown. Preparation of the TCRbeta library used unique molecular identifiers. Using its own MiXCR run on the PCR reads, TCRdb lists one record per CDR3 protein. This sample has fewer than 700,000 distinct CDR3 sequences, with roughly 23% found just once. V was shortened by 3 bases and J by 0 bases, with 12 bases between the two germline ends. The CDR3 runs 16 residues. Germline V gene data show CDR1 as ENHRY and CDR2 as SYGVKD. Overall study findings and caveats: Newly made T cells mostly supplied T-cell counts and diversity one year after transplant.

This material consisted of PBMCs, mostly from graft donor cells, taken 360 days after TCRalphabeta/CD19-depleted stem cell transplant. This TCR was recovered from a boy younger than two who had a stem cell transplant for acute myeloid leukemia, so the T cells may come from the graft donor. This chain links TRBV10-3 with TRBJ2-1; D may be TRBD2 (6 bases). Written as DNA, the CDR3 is TGTGCCATCAGTGATGGGCGGACTACCTCCTACAATGAGCAGTTCTTC. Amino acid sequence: CAISDGRTTSYNEQFF.